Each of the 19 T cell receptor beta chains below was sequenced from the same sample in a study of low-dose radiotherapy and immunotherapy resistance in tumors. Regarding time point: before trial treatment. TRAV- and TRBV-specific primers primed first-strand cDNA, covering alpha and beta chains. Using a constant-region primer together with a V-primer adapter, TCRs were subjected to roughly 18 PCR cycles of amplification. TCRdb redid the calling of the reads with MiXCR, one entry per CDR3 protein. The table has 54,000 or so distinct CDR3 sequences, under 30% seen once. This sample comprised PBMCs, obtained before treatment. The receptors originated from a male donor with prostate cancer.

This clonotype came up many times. The CDR3, as DNA: TGTGCCTGGAAACAGGAAAACACTGAAGCTTTCTTT. Translation gives CAWKQENTEAFF. The chain recombines TRBV30 with TRBJ1-1; D might be TRBD1 (5 bases). V lost 4 bases to trimming and J lost 2 bases, with 8 bases between them. Germline V gene lookup returns CDR1 GTSNPN and CDR2 SVGIG (reference sequence). The CDR3 is 12 residues long. The full variable domain, with the rest looked up from reference TRBV30 and TRBJ1-1, is SQTIHQWPATLVQPVGSPLSLECTVEGTSNPNLYWYRQAAGRGLQLLFYSVGIGQISSEVPQNLSASRPQDRQFILSSKKLLLSDSGFYLCAWKQENTEAFFGQGTRLTVV.

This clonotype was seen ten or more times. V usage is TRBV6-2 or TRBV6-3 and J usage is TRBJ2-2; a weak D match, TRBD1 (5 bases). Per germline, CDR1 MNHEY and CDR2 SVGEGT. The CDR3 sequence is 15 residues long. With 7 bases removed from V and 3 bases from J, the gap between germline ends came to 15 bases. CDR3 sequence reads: CASKMGQGDTGELFF. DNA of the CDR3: TGTGCCAGCAAAATGGGTCAGGGTGACACCGGGGAGCTGTTTTTT.

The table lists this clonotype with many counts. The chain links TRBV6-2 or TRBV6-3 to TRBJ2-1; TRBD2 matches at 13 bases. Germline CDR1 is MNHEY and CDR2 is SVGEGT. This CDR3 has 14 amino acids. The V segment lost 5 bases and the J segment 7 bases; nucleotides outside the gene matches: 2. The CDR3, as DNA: TGTGCCAGCAGTCGGACTAGCGGGGGAAATGAGCAGTTCTTC. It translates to CASSRTSGGNEQFF.

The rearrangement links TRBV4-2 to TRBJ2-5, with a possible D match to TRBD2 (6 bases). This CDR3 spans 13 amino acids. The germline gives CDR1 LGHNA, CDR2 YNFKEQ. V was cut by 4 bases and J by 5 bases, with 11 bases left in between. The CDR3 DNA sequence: TGTGCCAGCAGCCCACTCGGGGGTGAGACCCAGTACTTC. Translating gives CASSPLGGETQYF.

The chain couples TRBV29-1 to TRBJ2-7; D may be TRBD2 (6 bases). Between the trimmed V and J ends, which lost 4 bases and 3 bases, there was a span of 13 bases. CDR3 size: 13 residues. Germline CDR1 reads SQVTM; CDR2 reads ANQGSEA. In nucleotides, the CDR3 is TGCAGCGTTGGAGGAGATAGCGGCTACGAGCAGTACTTC. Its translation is CSVGGDSGYEQYF.

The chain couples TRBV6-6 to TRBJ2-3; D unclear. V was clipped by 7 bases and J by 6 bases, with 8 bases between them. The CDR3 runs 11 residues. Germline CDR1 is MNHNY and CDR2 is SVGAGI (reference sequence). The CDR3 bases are TGTGCCAGCACCAAATCCGATACGCAGTATTTT. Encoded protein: CASTKSDTQYF.

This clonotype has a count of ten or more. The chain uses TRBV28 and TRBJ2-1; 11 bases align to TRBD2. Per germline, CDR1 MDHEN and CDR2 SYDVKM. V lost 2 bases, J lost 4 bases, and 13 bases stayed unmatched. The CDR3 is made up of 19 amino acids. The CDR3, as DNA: TGTGCCAGCAGTTTAAGGGGGCTAGCGGGAGGCTTTTATTACAATGAGCAGTTCTTC. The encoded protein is CASSLRGLAGGFYYNEQFF.

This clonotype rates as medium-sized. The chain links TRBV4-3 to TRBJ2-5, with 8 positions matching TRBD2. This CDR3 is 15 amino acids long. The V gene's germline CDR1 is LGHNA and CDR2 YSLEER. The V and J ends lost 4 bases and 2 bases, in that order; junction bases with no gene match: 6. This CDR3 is CASSPLASGQETQYF. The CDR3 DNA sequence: TGCGCCAGCAGCCCCCTGGCTAGCGGGCAAGAGACCCAGTACTTC.

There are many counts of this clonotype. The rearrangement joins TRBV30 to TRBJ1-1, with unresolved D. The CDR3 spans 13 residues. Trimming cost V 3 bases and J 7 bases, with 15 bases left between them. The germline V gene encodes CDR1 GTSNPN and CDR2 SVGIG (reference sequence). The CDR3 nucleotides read TGTGCCTGGAGGAACAGTCCCAAAGGTGAAGCTTTCTTT. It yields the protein CAWRNSPKGEAFF.

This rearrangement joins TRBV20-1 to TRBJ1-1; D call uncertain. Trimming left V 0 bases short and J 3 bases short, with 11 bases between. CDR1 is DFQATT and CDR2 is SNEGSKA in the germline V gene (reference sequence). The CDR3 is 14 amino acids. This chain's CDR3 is CSAREGSGYTEAFF. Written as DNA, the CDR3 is TGCAGTGCTAGAGAGGGCTCGGGCTACACTGAAGCTTTCTTT.

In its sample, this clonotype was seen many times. CDR3 region: CASSEYNKNIQYF. CDR3 nucleotide sequence: TGTGCCAGCAGTGAATATAACAAAAACATTCAGTACTTC. The V and J genes are TRBV6-1 and TRBJ2-4; D uncertain. The germline gives CDR1 MNHNS, CDR2 SASEGT. The ends were cut back, 2 bases at V and 3 bases at J, with 5 bases in the middle. This CDR3 spans 13 amino acids.

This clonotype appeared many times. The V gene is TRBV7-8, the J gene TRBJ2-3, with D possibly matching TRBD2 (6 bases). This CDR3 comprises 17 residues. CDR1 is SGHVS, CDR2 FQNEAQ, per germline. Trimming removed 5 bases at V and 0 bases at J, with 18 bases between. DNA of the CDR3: TGTGCCAGCAGCCCCTCTTACTCAGGGACTAGCACAGATACGCAGTATTTT. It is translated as CASSPSYSGTSTDTQYF.

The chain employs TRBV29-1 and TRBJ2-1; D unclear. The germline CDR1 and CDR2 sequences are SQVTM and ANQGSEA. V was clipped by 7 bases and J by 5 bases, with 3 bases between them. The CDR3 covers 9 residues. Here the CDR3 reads CSGHNEQFF. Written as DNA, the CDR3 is TGCAGCGGACACAATGAGCAGTTCTTC.

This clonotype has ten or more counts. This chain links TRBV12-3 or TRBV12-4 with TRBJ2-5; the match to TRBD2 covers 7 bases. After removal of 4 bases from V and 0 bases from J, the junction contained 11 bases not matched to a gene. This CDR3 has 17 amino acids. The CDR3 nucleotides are TGTGCCAGCAGTTCTAAGGCTAGCGGTGGGTACCAAGAGACCCAGTACTTC. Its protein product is CASSSKASGGYQETQYF.

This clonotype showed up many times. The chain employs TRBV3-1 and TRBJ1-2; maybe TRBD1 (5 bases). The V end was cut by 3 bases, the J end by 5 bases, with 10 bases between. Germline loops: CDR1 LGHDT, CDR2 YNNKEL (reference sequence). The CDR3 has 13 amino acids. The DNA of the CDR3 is TGTGCCAGCAGCCACCCAGACAGATATGGCTACACCTTC. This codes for CASSHPDRYGYTF.

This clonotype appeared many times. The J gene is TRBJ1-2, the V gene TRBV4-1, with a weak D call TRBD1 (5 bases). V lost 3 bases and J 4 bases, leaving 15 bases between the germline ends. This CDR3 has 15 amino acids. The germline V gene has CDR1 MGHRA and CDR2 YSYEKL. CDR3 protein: CASSHSQGSSYGYTF. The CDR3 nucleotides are TGCGCCAGCAGCCATTCGCAGGGCTCAAGCTATGGCTACACCTTC.

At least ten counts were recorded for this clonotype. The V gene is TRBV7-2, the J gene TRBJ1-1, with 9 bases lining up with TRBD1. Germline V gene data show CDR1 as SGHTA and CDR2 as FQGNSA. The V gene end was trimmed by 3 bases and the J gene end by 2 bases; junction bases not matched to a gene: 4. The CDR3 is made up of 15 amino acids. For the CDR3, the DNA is TGTGCCAGCAGCTTGGATACAGGGGGCAACACTGAAGCTTTCTTT. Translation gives CASSLDTGGNTEAFF.

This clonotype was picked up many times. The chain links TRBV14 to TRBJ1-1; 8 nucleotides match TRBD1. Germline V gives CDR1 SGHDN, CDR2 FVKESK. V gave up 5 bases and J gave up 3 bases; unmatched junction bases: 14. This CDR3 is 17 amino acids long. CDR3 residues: CASSKNRGTLVYTEAFF. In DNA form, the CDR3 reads TGTGCCAGCAGCAAGAACAGGGGGACCTTGGTCTACACTGAAGCTTTCTTT.

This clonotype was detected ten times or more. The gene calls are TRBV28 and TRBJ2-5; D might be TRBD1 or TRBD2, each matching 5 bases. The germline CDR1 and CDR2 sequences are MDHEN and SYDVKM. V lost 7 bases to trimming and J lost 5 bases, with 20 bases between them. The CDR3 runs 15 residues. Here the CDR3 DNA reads TGTGCCAGCAAGGCTGGCCGGGGCTATAGGGAGACCCAGTACTTC. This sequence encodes CASKAGRGYRETQYF.